This T cell receptor (beta chain) was sequenced in a study of cytomegalovirus exposure and HLA in healthy donors. With regard to this clone: Its antigen is unidentified.

The PCR employed 60 Vbeta primers together with 13 Jbeta primers. Profiling relied on immunoSEQ multiplex PCR, and the TCRdb table lists in-frame clones only, not all of them. The sample lists about 300,000 clones, just over 85% seen once, with approximately 4.3% in the top ten. General study results and limits: Later analysis identified a missense DCLRE1C variant that was linked to TCR beta V- and J-gene trimming.

This TCR was recovered from a man aged 35 to 55 in good health and CMV-seropositive. The sequenced sample was PBMCs.

The CDR3 sequence: CASSGDSAYNEQFF. For the CDR3, the DNA is TGTGCCAGCAGCGGAGACAGTGCCTACAATGAGCAGTTCTTC. This rearrangement joins TRBV7-9 to TRBJ2-1, with D perhaps TRBD1 (5 bases). The V end was cut by 5 bases, the J end by 2 bases, with 10 bases between. This CDR3 region has 14 residues. Germline values: CDR1 SEHNR, CDR2 FQNEAQ (reference sequence).